The 31 T cell receptor beta chains reported below all come from one sample, sequenced in a study of early T cells in non-severe SARS-CoV-2 infection. In TCRdb, the 5' RACE reads were re-called with MiXCR into one record per CDR3 protein. This sample carries about 45,000 distinct CDR3 sequences, 12% of them seen once, and the ten largest clones take approximately 15%. The sequenced sample was whole blood. The receptors stem from an adult who was a healthcare worker with PCR-confirmed SARS-CoV-2 infection or an uninfected control (not recorded which).

Here the CDR3 DNA reads TGTGCCAGCAGCTTCCGGACAGAAGCTTTCTTT. Its protein product is CASSFRTEAFF. The V gene is TRBV7-9, the J gene TRBJ1-1, with D maybe TRBD1 (5 bases). The V end was cut by 3 bases, the J end by 8 bases, with 7 bases between. This CDR3 has 11 amino acids. From germline, CDR1 is SEHNR and CDR2 FQNEAQ (reference sequence). The full variable domain, rest sourced from reference TRBV7-9 and TRBJ1-1, is DTGVSQNPRHKITKRGQNVTFRCDPISEHNRLYWYRQTLGQGPEFLTYFQNEAQLEKSRLLSDRFSAERPKGSFSTLEIQRTEQGDSAMYLCASSFRTEAFFGQGTRLTVV.

The chain employs TRBV7-6 and TRBJ2-3, with no clear D. The CDR3 runs to 14 residues. Germline CDR1 and CDR2: SGHVS and FNYEAQ. V lost 1 base and J 0 bases, leaving 5 bases between the germline ends. The CDR3 DNA reads TGTGCCAGCAGCTTAGGGCCTAGCACAGATACGCAGTATTTT. Protein sequence: CASSLGPSTDTQYF.

The chain has TRBV11-2 and TRBJ1-6; D is undetermined. Between the trimmed V and J ends, which lost 3 bases and 4 bases, there was a span of 7 bases. Germline V CDR1 and CDR2: SGHAT, FQNNGV. The CDR3 runs 14 residues. DNA for the CDR3: TGTGCCAGCAGCTTTCGGAGTTATAATTCACCCCTCCACTTT. This codes for CASSFRSYNSPLHF.

This clonotype occurred many times. The DNA of the CDR3 is TGCAGTGCTAAAGTATATGGGGCTTTCTTT. Translated, it gives CSAKVYGAFF. The rearrangement uses TRBV20-1 and TRBJ1-1; D gene unclear. The CDR3 runs to 10 residues. The V gene lost 4 bases and the J gene lost 11 bases, with 11 bases spanning the gap. Germline values: CDR1 DFQATT, CDR2 SNEGSKA (reference sequence).

By proportion, this clonotype is medium-sized (0.01 to 0.1%). The chain combines TRBV6-5 with TRBJ1-3; D call uncertain. V lost 7 bases and J lost 4, with 14 bases in between. CDR3 length: 14 amino acids. CDR1 is MNHEY and CDR2 is SVGAGI in the germline V gene. The CDR3 is CASIPPGQGNTIYF. As DNA, the CDR3 is TGTGCCAGCATCCCCCCCGGCCAGGGAAACACCATATATTTT.

This clonotype was recorded many times. This chain joins TRBV6-6 and TRBJ1-2; D is possibly TRBD1 (5 bases). Trimming took off 6 bases at V and 8 bases at J, with 16 bases between the two ends. This CDR3 contains 13 residues. CDR1 and CDR2 (germline): MNHNY, SVGAGI (reference sequence). The CDR3 sequence is CASSYSEGVGYTF. The CDR3 DNA sequence: TGTGCCAGCAGCTATAGTGAAGGGGTAGGCTACACCTTC.

The V call is TRBV29-1, the J call TRBJ2-5; D remains ambiguous. The V end was cut by 4 bases, the J end by 2 bases, with 11 bases between. Germline CDR1 reads SQVTM; CDR2 reads ANQGSEA. CDR3 size: 13 residues. Written as DNA, the CDR3 is TGCAGCGTTGTTGGCGACTCACAAGAGACCCAGTACTTC. Its translation: CSVVGDSQETQYF.

The chain recombines TRBV5-1 with TRBJ2-7, with D possibly being TRBD1 (6 bases). The CDR3 spans 16 residues. Germline V gene data show CDR1 as SGHRS and CDR2 as YFSETQ. V was pared by 4 bases and J by 2 bases, with 19 bases between. CDR3 sequence: CASSLSYARGAYEQYF. CDR3 DNA: TGCGCCAGCAGCCTCTCATACGCCAGGGGTGCCTACGAGCAGTACTTC.

At least ten counts were recorded for this clonotype. The J gene is TRBJ1-3, the V gene TRBV7-9, with D hard to call. The CDR3 consists of 15 residues. Germline V gene sequence: CDR1 SEHNR, CDR2 FQNEAQ (reference sequence). V lost 5 bases and J 0 bases, leaving 11 bases between the germline ends. CDR3 amino acids: CASSPTLSSGNTIYF. CDR3 bases: TGTGCCAGCAGCCCCACCTTGAGCTCTGGAAACACCATATATTTT.

The chain has TRBV7-2 and TRBJ1-6; D is unclear. CDR1 is SGHTA, CDR2 FQGNSA, per germline. The CDR3 runs 12 residues. Trimming took off 5 bases at V and 14 bases at J, with 13 bases between the two ends. CDR3 protein: CASSLRWETLHF. CDR3 nucleotides: TGTGCCAGCAGCCTCCGTTGGGAGACCCTCCACTTT.

The J gene is TRBJ1-1, the V gene TRBV11-2; D is uncertain. Trimming cost V 5 bases and J 0 bases, with 7 bases left between them. Germline assignment: CDR1 SGHAT and CDR2 FQNNGV. This CDR3 contains 13 residues. CDR3 sequence: CASSLSMNTEAFF. CDR3 DNA: TGTGCCAGCAGCCTATCCATGAACACTGAAGCTTTCTTT.

This clonotype has a count of ten or more. The V and J genes are TRBV19 and TRBJ2-5; D is uncertain. V lost 0 bases, J lost 0 bases, and 11 bases lay in between. This CDR3 is 16 amino acids long. Germline CDR1 is LNHDA and CDR2 is SQIVND (reference sequence). The CDR3 reads CASSIELSTYQETQYF. The CDR3 coding sequence is TGTGCCAGTAGTATAGAACTTAGCACCTACCAAGAGACCCAGTACTTC.

This clonotype has just a few counts. The chain couples TRBV28 to TRBJ2-5; the D is unclear. Germline CDR1 and CDR2: MDHEN and SYDVKM. Trimming removed 4 bases at V and 4 bases at J, with 10 bases between. This CDR3 comprises 13 residues. The CDR3 reads CASSSRGGETQYF. The DNA of the CDR3 is TGTGCCAGCAGTTCTCGCGGTGGAGAGACCCAGTACTTC.

This clonotype was seen repeatedly, ten times or more. The chain couples TRBV4-3 to TRBJ2-4, with D possibly TRBD2 on 6 matching bases. This CDR3 region has 16 residues. Germline CDR1 and CDR2: LGHNA and YSLEER. The germline V and J ends were trimmed by 0 bases and 7 bases, with 16 bases remaining between them. The CDR3 sequence: CASSQERALAANIQYF. Here the CDR3 DNA reads TGCGCCAGCAGCCAAGAGCGTGCACTAGCAGCGAACATTCAGTACTTC.

The chain links TRBV7-2 to TRBJ2-3; weak D call: TRBD2 (6 bases). CDR1 SGHTA and CDR2 FQGNSA come from the germline V gene. The CDR3 is 14 amino acids. V was trimmed by 5 bases and J by 2 bases, leaving 11 bases between them. CDR3 residues: CASSPRGYTDTQYF. The CDR3 bases are TGTGCCAGCAGCCCCCGGGGGTACACAGATACGCAGTATTTT.

In this sample, this clonotype turned up once. This rearrangement joins TRBV20-1 to TRBJ2-7; D is undetermined. This CDR3 has 14 residues. V gave up 4 bases and J gave up 3 bases, with 16 bases separating them. The germline CDR1 and CDR2 sequences are DFQATT and SNEGSKA (reference sequence). Written as DNA, the CDR3 is TGCAGTGCTACAAATTTAAGGGTAGGCTACGAGCAGTACTTC. Encoded protein: CSATNLRVGYEQYF.

In its sample, this clonotype was seen many times. V is TRBV4-1 and J is TRBJ1-5, with D unresolved. V was shortened by 4 bases and J by 3 bases, with 22 bases between the two germline ends. Looked up from germline, CDR1 is MGHRA and CDR2 is YSYEKL. The CDR3 sequence is 18 residues long. The CDR3 nucleotides are TGCGCCAGCAGCCCCTCTCCCCCCAACATGGATATCAATCAGCCCCAGCATTTT. It codes for CASSPSPPNMDINQPQHF.

This clonotype occurred a few times. The chain links TRBV10-1 to TRBJ2-3; D may match TRBD1 or TRBD2 (5 bases each). Trimming left V 3 bases short and J 4 bases short, with 8 bases between. The CDR3 runs 13 residues. The germline V gene encodes CDR1 WNHNN and CDR2 SYGVQD (reference sequence). Here the CDR3 reads CASSDGTSDTQYF. The CDR3 region has the DNA TGCGCCAGCAGTGACGGGACGTCAGATACGCAGTATTTT.

This clonotype has at least ten counts. As DNA, the CDR3 is TGTGCCAGCAGTCAGCGACAGGGTCGCGAGCAGTACTTC. Translation gives CASSQRQGREQYF. The V call is TRBV6-5, the J call TRBJ2-7, with TRBD1 matching 7 bases. The trim removed 5 bases at V and 6 bases at J, leaving 7 bases unmatched. CDR1 is MNHEY and CDR2 is SVGAGI in the germline V gene. The CDR3 is 13 amino acids.

This clonotype was recorded many times. The V gene is TRBV18, the J gene TRBJ1-4; a weak D match, TRBD1 (6 bases). This CDR3 region has 15 residues. Germline CDR1 reads KGHSH; CDR2 reads LQKENI. V was trimmed by 3 bases and J by 8 bases, leaving 16 bases between them. CDR3 DNA sequence: TGTGCCAGCTCACCCCGACAGGTTGGGGACGAAAAACTGTTTTTT. It codes for CASSPRQVGDEKLFF.

This clonotype was detected many times. This chain connects TRBV9 to TRBJ2-3; maybe TRBD1 (5 bases). Deletions cut 0 bases from V and 2 bases from J, with 7 bases between. The CDR3 is 14 amino acids. Germline V gene sequence: CDR1 SGDLS, CDR2 YYNGEE. CDR3 in amino acids: CASSVEDTTDTQYF. The CDR3 region has the DNA TGTGCCAGCAGCGTAGAGGACACCACAGATACGCAGTATTTT.

This clonotype has ten or more counts. The rearrangement links TRBV29-1 to TRBJ2-1; 10 nucleotides line up with TRBD1. The CDR3 consists of 14 residues. The ends lost 5 bases at V and 9 bases at J; junction bases unmatched: 10. CDR1 is SQVTM, CDR2 ANQGSEA, per germline. CDR3 coding DNA: TGCAGCGTTTCCAGACAGGGGGCGCATAGTGAGCAGTTCTTC. This gives the protein CSVSRQGAHSEQFF.

About this clonotype: A read error is possible here, since a much larger clone lies one base away. The J gene is TRBJ1-6, the V gene TRBV7-2; D uncertain. There are 12 residues in the CDR3. CDR1 SGHTA and CDR2 FQGNSA come from the germline V gene. CDR3 sequence: CVARVGNSPLHF. The CDR3 DNA follows: TGTGTCGCGAGGGTGGGTAATTCACCCCTCCACTTT.

The rearrangement uses TRBV6-2 or TRBV6-3 and TRBJ2-1, with D perhaps TRBD2 (5 bases). CDR1 is MNHEY, CDR2 SVGEGT, per germline. This CDR3 region has 13 residues. V was cut by 6 bases and J by 6 bases, with 12 bases left in between. CDR3 bases: TGTGCCAGCAGGGACTCGGCGGGCAATGAGCAGTTCTTC. Its translation is CASRDSAGNEQFF.

This clonotype was counted once. The gene calls are TRBV20-1 and TRBJ1-1; tentative D call: TRBD1 (5 bases). Trimming took 3 bases from V and 1 from J, leaving 9 bases between them. Looked up from germline, CDR1 is DFQATT and CDR2 is SNEGSKA (reference sequence). The CDR3 has 13 residues. CDR3 coding DNA: TGCAGTGCTAGGGAGGGGAGGAACACTGAAGCTTTCTTT. It encodes CSAREGRNTEAFF.

V is TRBV7-6 and J is TRBJ2-5; maybe TRBD2 (6 bases). Germline CDR1 is SGHVS and CDR2 is FNYEAQ. This CDR3 region has 15 residues. Trimming left V 4 bases short and J 0 bases short, with 12 bases between. CDR3 sequence reads: CASSSGRDYQETQYF. The CDR3, as DNA: TGTGCCAGCAGCTCAGGGCGGGACTACCAAGAGACCCAGTACTTC.

The chain uses TRBV7-6 and TRBJ2-1, with 9 bases fitting TRBD2. This CDR3 region has 15 residues. Germline loops: CDR1 SGHVS, CDR2 FNYEAQ. Trimming removed 5 bases from V and 7 bases from J; junction bases left unmatched: 9. In nucleotides, the CDR3 is TGTGCCAGCAGCCACATAGCGGGAGTCGAGAATGAGCAGTTCTTC. It is translated as CASSHIAGVENEQFF.

This clonotype occurred a few times. This chain uses TRBV20-1 with TRBJ2-3; 13 bases agree with TRBD2. The CDR3 sequence is 17 residues long. Per the germline V gene, CDR1 is DFQATT and CDR2 is SNEGSKA (reference sequence). V shed 2 bases, J shed 6 bases, and the junction held 11 bases outside the gene matches. The CDR3 here is CSARFPTSGGSGDTQYF. The CDR3 bases are TGCAGTGCTAGATTCCCGACTAGCGGGGGGTCGGGGGATACGCAGTATTTT.

Many counts were recorded for this clonotype. The V gene is TRBV7-2, the J gene TRBJ2-3, with 7 bases aligning to TRBD1. With V trimmed by 4 bases and J by 1 base, 2 bases remained unmatched. Germline V gives CDR1 SGHTA, CDR2 FQGNSA. CDR3 length: 14 amino acids. The CDR3 sequence is CASSSDRGTDTQYF. In nucleotides, the CDR3 is TGTGCCAGCAGCTCTGACAGGGGCACAGATACGCAGTATTTT.

The chain has TRBV18 and TRBJ2-7, with D unclear. V was cut by 5 bases and J by 3 bases, with 11 bases left in between. CDR3 length: 13 amino acids. CDR1 and CDR2 from the germline V gene are KGHSH and LQKENI. CDR3 coding DNA: TGTGCCAGCTCAAGGGCTAGAAACTACGAGCAGTACTTC. It translates to CASSRARNYEQYF.

V is TRBV7-2 and J is TRBJ1-3, with D possibly matching TRBD1 (5 bases). Trimming took 3 bases from V and 9 from J, leaving 15 bases between them. CDR1 and CDR2 from the germline V gene are SGHTA and FQGNSA. The CDR3 sequence is 14 residues long. CDR3 in amino acids: CASSLGQSQSTIYF. The CDR3 DNA reads TGTGCCAGCAGCTTGGGGCAGTCCCAGAGCACCATATATTTT.